The entry below gives a single TCR beta chain sequence along with its context. What antigen it recognizes has not been identified. The input lacks base qualities; no much larger clone sits a single base away. This record comes from a study of shared clonotypes between healthy human individuals (TCRdb year 2020). Study-level background: A few men and two women, aged 18 to 49 years, made up the cohort. Leukapheresis yielded between about 0.9 and 8.9 billion PBMCs per donor. Different laboratories and diverse techniques were used to prepare libraries and sequence TCR repertoires, to increase sequencing depth and limit assay-specific biases. To estimate repertoire size and how much clonotype sharing occurs between individuals, the study deeply sequenced the blood TCR repertoires of about 5 healthy adults. Per donor, three plates each were used for CD4 naive and CD4 memory, two for CD8 naive, and one for CD8 memory.

The donors were healthy, HIV-negative adults with no recently reported acute infections or vaccinations. Only Caucasian adults living in Nashville, Tennessee, USA were represented among the donors. CD4+ T cells were enriched by magnetic negative selection, after which naive cells were positively selected on CD45RA and the negative fraction was taken as the memory subset. After blood collection by leukapheresis, PBMCs were isolated using Ficoll-Histopaque density gradient centrifugation and then cryopreserved in the vapor phase of liquid nitrogen. Purity and quantity of every magnetically sorted T cell population were checked by analytical flow cytometry. Genomic DNA was isolated from each sorted fraction and quantified by UV absorbance on a Nanodrop 2000c. V is pruned by 0 bases and J by 6 bases, leaving 8 bases of the junction without a gene match. According to the germline V gene, CDR1 reads ENHRY and CDR2 reads SYGVKD. From the cysteine through the phenylalanine, the CDR3 covers 16 amino acids. The kept DNA is CDR3 alone, 48 bases in frame from the first base.

TCR CDR3 regions were amplified from genomic DNA by multiplex PCR using the deep immunoSEQ assay. Extracted genomic DNA from each cell subset was distributed evenly across all wells of several immunoSEQ 96-well plates, and each plate was treated as a replicate. For sorted subsets, 200 to 250 ng genomic DNA, equal to 30,000 to 35,000 T cell genomes, was loaded into each replicate PCR. Purified libraries were quantified with a Qubit 3.0 fluorometer, sized on a Bioanalyzer 2100, and re-quantified with the KAPA Library Quantification kit. A separate single-read 150-cycle Illumina NextSeq 550 flow cell was used to sequence each immunoSEQ 96-well plate. Turning to the authors' computational methods: Because the immunoSEQ output held only junctional sequences and lacked quality scores, the filtering could not match the filtering applied to full-length reads. To assign V/J genes and CDR3, sequences were annotated against IMGT germline references using PyIR, a Python wrapper for IgBLAST v1.9. Any read was removed if the V/J assignment was weak (E-value above 1e-6), the CDR3 was missing, or the read contained stop codons, out-of-frame junctions, or ambiguous translated residues. V3J clonotypes were defined by identical inferred V gene, J gene, and CDR3 amino acid sequence. Percentage overlap between repertoires was computed as shared unique clonotypes divided by the size of the smaller repertoire. Repertoire richness was assessed with RTK rarefaction, the Chao1 estimator, and Recon v2.1 estimates of unobserved clonotypes. For all TCRbeta clonotypes obtained by the gDNA method from a few donors, generation probabilities were computed with OLGA. The source is immuneACCESS, and TCRdb retained only in-frame sequences with V and J called. Part of the clones is not carried over; for the studies checked, unresolved V genes explain less than half of this, and the remainder is unexplained. V, J and clone size are those of that table, while D and trimming were read from the DNA. The sample has some 2,400,000 clones on record, roughly 95% of them singletons. The ten largest account for around 0.13% of the sample.

The paper as a whole reports these results and caveats: Sampling was limited to blood, and TCR repertoires in tissue likely differ from TCR repertoires in blood. Because the study included only a small number of donors, the genetic and exposure-history diversity represented was limited. Pairwise subsampling led to the expectation that sequencing depth would affect the degree of clonotype sharing among donors. Estimated clonotype richness was generally larger for naive than for memory subsets. Rarefaction of sorted-subset datasets indicated incomplete sequencing despite the large sequencing depth. About 4.5% of naive CD4, roughly 3.6% of naive CD8, 2.3% of memory CD4, and over 0.35% of memory CD8 clonotypes were shared across a few donors. Higher generation probabilities were observed for clonotypes shared by all four sorted-subset donors than for non-shared clonotypes.

What was sequenced was naive CD4+ T cells sorted from blood. The sample's cell subset or site label, decoded: CD45RA+ positively selected. The receptor was derived from a young man in good health. In this chain, TRBV10-3 is recombined with TRBJ2-3; 8 middle bases align to TRBD2. The nucleotides are TGTGCCATCAGTGAGTCCGGGGGGGGGCTAACTGATACGCAGTATTTT. This translates into CAISESGGGLTDTQYF.